This TCR beta chain was obtained from a study of blood T cell repertoires in COVID-19 (dated by TCRdb to the early 2020s). For the study in its entirety: Samples covering the acute and convalescent phases of COVID-19 were provided by collaborators in the United States, Italy and Spain. Where HLA class I and class II types were available, the types were taken from metadata supplied by the sample provider, not from assay-based typing. The prospective study material was composed of cDNA or gDNA derived from T cells, B-cell-depleted T cells, or PBMCs. The repertoires were released in a freely available public database meant as a resource for research on the immune response to SARS-CoV-2. The samples were drawn from two sources: the first 160 participants of the ongoing ImmuneRACE study, and 1,000 to 1,500 subjects contributed by 6 global collaborators. A de-identified subject ID, COVID-19 status, age in years and sex were almost always included in the sample metadata. The dataset comprised deeply sampled blood TCRbeta repertoires from subjects exposed to, actively infected with, or recovered from COVID-19.

Details on this clone: What this receptor recognizes is not known. No much larger clonotype is one base removed from it; base qualities were not supplied.

TCRbeta CDR3 regions were amplified from genomic DNA by means of the immunoSEQ Assay, a bias-controlled multiplex PCR. The paper's data handling went like this. The number of nucleated cells in each sample was estimated from the amplification of reference gene primers within the assay. Sequence reads were collapsed and filtered to measure the absolute abundance of every unique TCRbeta CDR3 rearrangement. For each sample, productive Simpson clonality was calculated by taking the square root of Simpson's diversity index across productive rearrangements. Drawn from immuneACCESS, this table holds only the in-frame rearrangements with V and J called that TCRdb kept. Clones are partly lost; checked studies trace under half to an unresolved V gene and leave the rest unexplained. V and J calls and clone size follow that table, whereas D and trimming were derived from the DNA. For this sample the table gives some 250,000 clones, of which around 80% were detected only once. The leading ten clones occupy around 3.5% of the sample.

What the work shows at the level of the full study, not this receptor alone: Clinical and demographic metadata were provided uncurated, with the amount varying by source and participant.

V is cut back by 7 bases and J by 2 bases, with 6 bases in the junction unmatched. The CDR1 and CDR2 encoded by the germline V gene are SGHTA and FQGNSA. Including the terminal cysteine and phenylalanine, the CDR3 comprises 14 residues. CDR3 DNA only is kept here, 42 bases in frame from base 1. Collaborating institutions collected whole blood in K2EDTA tubes following their own protocols. For TCRbeta analysis, collaborators shipped samples as frozen whole blood, isolated PBMCs, or DNA extracted from either of those sample types. The chain uses TRBV7-2 and TRBJ1-2; 8 nucleotides in the junction match TRBD1. Material: peripheral blood. The TCR comes from a woman between 18 and 29 years old with acute or convalescent COVID-19. DNA sequence: TGTGCCAGCAACGGACAGGGTAACAACTATGGCTACACCTTC. It codes for CASNGQGNNYGYTF.